This section outlines one T cell receptor (beta chain) sequence together with its context. Antigen specificity is unknown. The sample belongs to a study of cytomegalovirus exposure and HLA in healthy donors. Background on the study: In a previous analysis, 120 million or so unique TCR beta sequences were found from 150 million to 200 million T cells.

Whole-study results and caveats: Confirmation was obtained in vitro that three CMV-associated chains are specific for CMV antigens.

Vbeta (60) and Jbeta (13) primers were used in the PCR. Assay: immunoSEQ multiplex PCR; the TCRdb copy retains only in-frame clones and omits some. The repertoire holds some 35,000 clones, with around 53% as singletons. The CDR3 loop spans 16 amino acids. Germline values: CDR1 KGHSY, CDR2 FQNENV. Trimming at V came to 4 bases and at J to 5 bases, leaving 7 bases not matched to a gene. Sequenced input: PBMCs. This receptor was obtained from a woman between 40 and 55 years old in good health and CMV-seropositive. This sequence joins TRBV16 and TRBJ2-1; 11 bases match TRBD1. The CDR3: CASSPQDRGRHNEQFF. The CDR3 DNA sequence: TGTGCCAGCAGCCCCCAGGACAGGGGGCGCCACAATGAGCAGTTCTTC.